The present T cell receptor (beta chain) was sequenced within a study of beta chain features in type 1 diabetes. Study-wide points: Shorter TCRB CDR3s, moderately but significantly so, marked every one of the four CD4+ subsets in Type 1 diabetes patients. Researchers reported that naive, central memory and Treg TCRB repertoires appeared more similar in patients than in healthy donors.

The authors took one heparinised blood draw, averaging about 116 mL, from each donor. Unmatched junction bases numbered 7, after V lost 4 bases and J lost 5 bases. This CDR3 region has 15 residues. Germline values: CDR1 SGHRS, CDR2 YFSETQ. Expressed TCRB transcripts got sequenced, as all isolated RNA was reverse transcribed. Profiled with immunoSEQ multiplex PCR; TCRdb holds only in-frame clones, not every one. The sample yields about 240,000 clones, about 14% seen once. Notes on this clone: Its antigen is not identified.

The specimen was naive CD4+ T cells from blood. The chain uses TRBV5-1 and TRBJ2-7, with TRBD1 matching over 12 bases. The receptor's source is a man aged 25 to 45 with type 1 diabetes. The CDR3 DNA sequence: TGCGCCAGCAGCCCGGGGACAGGGGGCTACCACGAGCAGTACTTC. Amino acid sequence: CASSPGTGGYHEQYF.